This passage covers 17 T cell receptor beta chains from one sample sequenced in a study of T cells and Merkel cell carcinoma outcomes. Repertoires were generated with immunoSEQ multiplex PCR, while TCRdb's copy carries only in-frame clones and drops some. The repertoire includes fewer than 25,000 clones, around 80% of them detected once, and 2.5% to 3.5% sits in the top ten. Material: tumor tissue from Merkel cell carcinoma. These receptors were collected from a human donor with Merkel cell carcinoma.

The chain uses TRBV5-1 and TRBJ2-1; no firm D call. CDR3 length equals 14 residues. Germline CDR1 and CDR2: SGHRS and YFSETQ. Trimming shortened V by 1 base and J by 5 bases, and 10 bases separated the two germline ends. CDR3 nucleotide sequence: TGCGCCAGCAGCTTGTTCCGAGAAGACAATGAGCAGTTCTTC. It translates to CASSLFREDNEQFF.

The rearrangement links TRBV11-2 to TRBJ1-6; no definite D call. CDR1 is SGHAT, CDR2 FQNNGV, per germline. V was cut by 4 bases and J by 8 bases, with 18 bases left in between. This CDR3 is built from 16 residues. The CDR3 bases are TGTGCCAGCAGCTATGCCTTGGGCCTGGGTGATTCACCCCTCCACTTT. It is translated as CASSYALGLGDSPLHF.

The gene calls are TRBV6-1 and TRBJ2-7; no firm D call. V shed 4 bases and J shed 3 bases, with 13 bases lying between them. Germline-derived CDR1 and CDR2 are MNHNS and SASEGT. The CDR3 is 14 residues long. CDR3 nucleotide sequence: TGTGCCAGCAGTGGTAGTCATGGCTTCTACGAGCAGTACTTC. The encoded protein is CASSGSHGFYEQYF.

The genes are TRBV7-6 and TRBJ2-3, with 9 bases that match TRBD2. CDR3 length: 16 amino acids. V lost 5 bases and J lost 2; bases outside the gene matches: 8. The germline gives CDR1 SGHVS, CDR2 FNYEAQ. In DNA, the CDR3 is TGTGCCAGCAGCCGGGCACTAGCGGGCCCCACAGATACGCAGTATTTT. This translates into CASSRALAGPTDTQYF. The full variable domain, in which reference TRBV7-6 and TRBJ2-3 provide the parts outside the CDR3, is GAGVSQSPRYKVTKRGQDVALRCDPISGHVSLYWYRQALGQGPEFLTYFNYEAQQDKSGLPNDRFSAERPEGSISTLTIQRTEQRDSAMYRCASSRALAGPTDTQYFGPGTRLTVL.

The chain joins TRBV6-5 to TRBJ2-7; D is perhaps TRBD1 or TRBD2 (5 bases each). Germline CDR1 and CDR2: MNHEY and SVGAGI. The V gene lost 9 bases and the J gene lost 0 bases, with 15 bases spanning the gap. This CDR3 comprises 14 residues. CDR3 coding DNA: TGTGCCAGTAGGGGAGACCTAAGCTCCTACGAGCAGTACTTC. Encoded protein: CASRGDLSSYEQYF.

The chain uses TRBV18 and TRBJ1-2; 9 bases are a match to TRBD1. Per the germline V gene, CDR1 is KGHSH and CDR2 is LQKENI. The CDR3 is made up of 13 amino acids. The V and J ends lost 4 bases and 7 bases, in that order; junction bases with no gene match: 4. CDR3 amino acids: CASSQTGGSGYTF. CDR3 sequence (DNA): TGTGCCAGCTCACAAACAGGGGGCAGTGGCTACACCTTC.

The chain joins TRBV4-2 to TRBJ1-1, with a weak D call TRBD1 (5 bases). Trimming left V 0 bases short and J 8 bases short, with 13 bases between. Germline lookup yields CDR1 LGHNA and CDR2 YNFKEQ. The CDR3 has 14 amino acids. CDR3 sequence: CASSQDEGAAEAFF. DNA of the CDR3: TGTGCCAGCAGCCAAGATGAAGGGGCAGCGGAAGCTTTCTTT.

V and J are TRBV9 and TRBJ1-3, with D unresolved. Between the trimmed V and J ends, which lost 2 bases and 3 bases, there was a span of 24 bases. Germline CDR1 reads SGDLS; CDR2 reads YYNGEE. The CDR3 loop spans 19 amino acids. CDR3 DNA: TGTGCCAGCAGCGTTGACCCAGGATTAACTAAAGGCTATGGAAACACCATATATTTT. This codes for CASSVDPGLTKGYGNTIYF.

The CDR3 DNA reads as TGTGCCAGCAGCCCAAAAGCCGATACGCAGTATTTT. This sequence encodes CASSPKADTQYF. V gene TRBV6-6 combines with J gene TRBJ2-3; no clear D. The CDR3 is made up of 12 amino acids. The ends were cut back, 6 bases at V and 6 bases at J, with 10 bases in the middle. Germline assignment: CDR1 MNHNY and CDR2 SVGAGI (reference sequence).

CDR3 nucleotides: TGCAGCGTCAGGGGTAATGAAGCTTTCTTT. It encodes CSVRGNEAFF. The genes are TRBV29-1 and TRBJ1-1, with D possibly TRBD1 on 6 matching bases. V lost 6 bases and J lost 7, with 9 bases in between. Germline CDR1 is SQVTM and CDR2 is ANQGSEA. The CDR3 contains 10 residues.

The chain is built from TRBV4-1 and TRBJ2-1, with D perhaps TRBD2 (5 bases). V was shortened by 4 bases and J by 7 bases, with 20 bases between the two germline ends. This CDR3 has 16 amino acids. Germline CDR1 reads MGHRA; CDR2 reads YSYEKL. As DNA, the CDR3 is TGCGCCAGCAGCCCTAGAGGTGGGAGAAGCGGAAATGAGCAGTTCTTC. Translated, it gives CASSPRGGRSGNEQFF.

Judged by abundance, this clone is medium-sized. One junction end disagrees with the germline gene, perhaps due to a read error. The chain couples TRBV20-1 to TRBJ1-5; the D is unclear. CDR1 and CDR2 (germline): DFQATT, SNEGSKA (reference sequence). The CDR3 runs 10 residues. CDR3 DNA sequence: TGCAGTGCAACTAATCTGCCCCAGCATTTT. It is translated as CSATNLPQHF.

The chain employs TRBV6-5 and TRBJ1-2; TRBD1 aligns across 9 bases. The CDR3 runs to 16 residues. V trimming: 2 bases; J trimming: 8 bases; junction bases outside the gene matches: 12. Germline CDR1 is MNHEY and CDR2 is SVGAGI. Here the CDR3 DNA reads TGTGCCAGCAGTTACGGCGGACAGGGGTTGATGGTGGGCTACACCTTC. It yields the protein CASSYGGQGLMVGYTF.

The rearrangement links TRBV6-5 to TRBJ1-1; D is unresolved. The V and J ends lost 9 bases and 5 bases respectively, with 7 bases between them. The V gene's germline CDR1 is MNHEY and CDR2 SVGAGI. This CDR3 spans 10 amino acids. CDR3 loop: CASKGTEAFF. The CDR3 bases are TGTGCCAGTAAAGGAACTGAAGCTTTCTTT.

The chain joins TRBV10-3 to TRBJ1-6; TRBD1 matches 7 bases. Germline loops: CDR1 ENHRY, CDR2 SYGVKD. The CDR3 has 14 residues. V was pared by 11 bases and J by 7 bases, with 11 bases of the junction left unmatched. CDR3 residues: CAAKTGTENSPLHF. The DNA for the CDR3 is TGTGCCGCGAAAACCGGGACAGAAAATTCACCCCTCCACTTT.

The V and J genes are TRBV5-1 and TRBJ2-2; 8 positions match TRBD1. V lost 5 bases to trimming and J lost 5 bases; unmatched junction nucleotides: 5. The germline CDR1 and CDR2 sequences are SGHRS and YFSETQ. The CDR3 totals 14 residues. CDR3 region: CASRGQVVTGELFF. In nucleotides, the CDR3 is TGCGCCAGCAGGGGACAGGTAGTGACCGGGGAGCTGTTTTTT.

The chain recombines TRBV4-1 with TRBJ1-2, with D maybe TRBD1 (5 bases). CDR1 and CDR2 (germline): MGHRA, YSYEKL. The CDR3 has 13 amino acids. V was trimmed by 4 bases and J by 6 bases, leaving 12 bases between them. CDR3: CASSRGTPDGYTF. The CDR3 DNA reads TGCGCCAGCAGCCGAGGGACCCCTGATGGCTACACCTTC.